Listed below are T cell receptor beta chains from one sample, sequenced in a study of technical replicates of blood from several donors. The assay was immunoSEQ multiplex PCR, and TCRdb's table has in-frame clones only and misses some. The table has about 83,000 clones, over 85% seen once. Sequencing input: T cells isolated from PBMCs. Every receptor here comes from a human donor in good health. CDR3s include the opening cysteine and the closing phenylalanine or tryptophan. Each record gives: J gene, V gene, clone size, D gene, CDR3 DNA, CDR3 protein. The D gene is left open where the match is weak. The size of a clone is reported for some rows only, either as once, few or many, or as a class for expanded clones.

J: TRBJ1-4
V: TRBV7-2
size: NA
D: NA
DNA: TGTGCCAGCAGCCCTAACAGGGATCCTAATGAAAAACTGTTTTTT
CDR3: CASSPNRDPNEKLFF

J: TRBJ2-3
V: TRBV11-3
size: NA
D: NA
DNA: TGTGCCAGCAGCTTAGATCCCCCGGGGAGACTTGGAGATACGCAGTATTTT
CDR3: CASSLDPPGRLGDTQYF

J: TRBJ2-1
V: TRBV7-8
size: NA
D: TRBD2
DNA: TGTGCCAGCAGCTCGAGGACTAGCGGGGGGTCTTCTTACAATGAGCAGTTCTTC
CDR3: CASSSRTSGGSSYNEQFF

J: TRBJ2-7
V: TRBV18
size: NA
D: NA
DNA: TGTGCCAGCTCACCACCCGGGCCAGGGGCGAATAATTACGAGCAGTACTTC
CDR3: CASSPPGPGANNYEQYF

J: TRBJ2-2
V: TRBV9
size: NA
D: TRBD2
DNA: TGTGCCAGCAGCGGAGGGACTAGCGTACTCGGGGAGCTGTTTTTT
CDR3: CASSGGTSVLGELFF

J: TRBJ2-7
V: TRBV5-1
size: once
D: NA
DNA: TGCGCCAGCAGCTTAAGACAGTCCTACGAGCAGTACTTC
CDR3: CASSLRQSYEQYF

J: TRBJ1-1
V: TRBV5-1
size: NA
D: TRBD1
DNA: TGCGCCAGCAGCTTGGATTGGGGACAGGGGGCACGAAGCACTGAAGCTTTCTTT
CDR3: CASSLDWGQGARSTEAFF

J: TRBJ1-2
V: TRBV30
size: once
D: TRBD1
DNA: TGTGCCTGGGCGGACAGGCCATCCCCAGTCAGCTACACCTTC
CDR3: CAWADRPSPVSYTF

J: TRBJ2-6
V: TRBV11-3
size: NA
D: TRBD1
DNA: TGTGCCAGCAGCGCGACAGGGGCTGGGGCCAACGTCCTGACTTTC
CDR3: CASSATGAGANVLTF

J: TRBJ2-3
V: TRBV7-8
size: NA
D: TRBD1
DNA: TGTGCCAGCAGCTCCCAAACAGGGGAAGATACGCAGTATTTT
CDR3: CASSSQTGEDTQYF

J: TRBJ1-1
V: TRBV19
size: once
D: NA
DNA: TGTGCCAGTAGTCCCCGCTCGACAGTAATTGAAGCTTTCTTT
CDR3: CASSPRSTVIEAFF

J: TRBJ1-5
V: TRBV5-1
size: NA
D: NA
DNA: TGCGCCAGCAGCTTGGATCCACTTGATCAGCCCCAGCATTTT
CDR3: CASSLDPLDQPQHF

J: TRBJ1-1
V: TRBV2
size: NA
D: NA
DNA: TGTGCCAGCAGCCCCGCACGAGACACTGAAGCTTTCTTT
CDR3: CASSPARDTEAFF

J: TRBJ1-3
V: TRBV6-6
size: NA
D: TRBD1
DNA: TGTGCCAGCAGTTACGGGACAGCTGGAAACACCATATATTTT
CDR3: CASSYGTAGNTIYF

J: TRBJ2-2
V: TRBV6-6
size: NA
D: NA
DNA: TGTGCCAGCAGTTACAGAGGGAACGGGGAGCTGTTTTTT
CDR3: CASSYRGNGELFF

J: TRBJ2-5
V: TRBV27
size: NA
D: TRBD2
DNA: TGTGCCAGCGGGTTCGTCGGGAGGGAGGGCCGGGAGACCCAGTACTTC
CDR3: CASGFVGREGRETQYF

J: TRBJ1-1
V: TRBV29-1
size: NA
D: TRBD1
DNA: TGCAGCGTTCCCCCCAGGGACAGGAAGAACACTGAAGCTTTCTTT
CDR3: CSVPPRDRKNTEAFF

J: TRBJ2-7
V: TRBV27
size: NA
D: NA
DNA: TGTGCCAGCAGTTTACGGGGGAGAAGGGACGAGCAGTACTTC
CDR3: CASSLRGRRDEQYF

J: TRBJ2-5
V: TRBV5-6
size: NA
D: NA
DNA: TGTGCCAGCAGCTCCTCGGACTTGGAAGAGACCCAGTACTTC
CDR3: CASSSSDLEETQYF

J: TRBJ1-5
V: TRBV28
size: NA
D: NA
DNA: TGTGCCAGCAGCCCTAGAGGCGGGACGTATAATCAGCCCCAGCATTTT
CDR3: CASSPRGGTYNQPQHF

J: TRBJ1-1
V: TRBV2
size: once
D: NA
DNA: TGTGCCAGCAGTCAACCAACTCCGATGAACACTGAAGCTTTCTTT
CDR3: CASSQPTPMNTEAFF

J: TRBJ2-7
V: TRBV5-1
size: few
D: NA
DNA: TGCGCCAGCTTTGCCAGCTCCTACGAGCAGTACTTC
CDR3: CASFASSYEQYF

J: TRBJ1-1
V: TRBV11-2
size: NA
D: TRBD1
DNA: TGTGCCAGCAGCGGCACAGGGGGCGTAGTCACTGAAGCTTTCTTT
CDR3: CASSGTGGVVTEAFF

J: TRBJ1-1
V: TRBV30
size: NA
D: NA
DNA: TGTGCCTGGAGTGTACTTCCCCGTCCAGGAACCACTGAAGCTTTCTTT
CDR3: CAWSVLPRPGTTEAFF

J: TRBJ2-2
V: TRBV28
size: NA
D: TRBD2
DNA: TGTGCCAGCAGTTTTCTGGCTAGCGGGAGAGCTGGGGAGCTGTTTTTT
CDR3: CASSFLASGRAGELFF

J: TRBJ1-1
V: TRBV7-9
size: NA
D: NA
DNA: TGTGCCAGCAGCTTCAGAGGGATAGAAGCTTTCTTT
CDR3: CASSFRGIEAFF

J: TRBJ2-7
V: TRBV19
size: NA
D: TRBD1
DNA: TGTGCCAGTAGTAAGGGGGCAGCCTACGAGCAGTACTTC
CDR3: CASSKGAAYEQYF

J: TRBJ2-2
V: TRBV7-9
size: NA
D: NA
DNA: TGTGCCAGCAGAATACAGCTTAGGGACAAACTAACCGGGGAGCTGTTTTTT
CDR3: CASRIQLRDKLTGELFF

J: TRBJ2-3
V: TRBV5-1
size: NA
D: NA
DNA: TGCGCCAGCAGCAAGGGGACCCGGGGAGGACTCACAGATACGCAGTATTTT
CDR3: CASSKGTRGGLTDTQYF

J: TRBJ2-5
V: TRBV9
size: NA
D: NA
DNA: TGTGCCAGCAGCGTCACAGGGCAAGAGACCCAGTACTTC
CDR3: CASSVTGQETQYF

J: TRBJ2-5
V: TRBV25-1
size: NA
D: NA
DNA: TGTGCCAGCAGTGAACACGGACTGGGGATGCGGAGAGAGACCCAGTACTTC
CDR3: CASSEHGLGMRRETQYF

J: TRBJ2-5
V: TRBV5-1
size: once
D: NA
DNA: TGCGCCAGCAGCTACCGGGAGACCCAGTACTTC
CDR3: CASSYRETQYF